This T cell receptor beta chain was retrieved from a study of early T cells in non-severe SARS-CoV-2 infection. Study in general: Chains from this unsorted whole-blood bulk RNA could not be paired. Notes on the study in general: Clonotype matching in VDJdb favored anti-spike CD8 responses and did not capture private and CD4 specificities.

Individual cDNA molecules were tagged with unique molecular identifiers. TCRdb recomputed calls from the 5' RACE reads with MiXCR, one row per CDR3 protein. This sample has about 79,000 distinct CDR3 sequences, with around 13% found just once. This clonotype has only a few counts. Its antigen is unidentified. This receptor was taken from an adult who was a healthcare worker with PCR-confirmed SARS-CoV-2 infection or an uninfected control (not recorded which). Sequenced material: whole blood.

CDR3 nucleotide sequence: TGCAGCGTTGAGCCGAAGACCCAGTACTTC. It translates to CSVEPKTQYF. J is TRBJ2-5 and V is TRBV29-1; D not resolved. Germline V lookup: CDR1 SQVTM, CDR2 ANQGSEA. This CDR3 spans 10 amino acids. V was shortened by 3 bases and J by 6 bases, with 5 bases between the two germline ends.